This T cell receptor beta chain comes out of a study of OX40 agonist ivuxolimab in advanced cancers. Only in-frame clones appear in the TCRdb table, and some are missing; sequencing was by immunoSEQ multiplex PCR. The sample comprises around 94,000 clones, roughly 90% of which are singletons, and 3% to 3.5% rests with the top ten. Germline values: CDR1 SGHDT, CDR2 YYEEEE. Trimming pared 2 bases from V and 3 bases from J, leaving 12 bases between. This CDR3 is built from 15 residues. Systemic immunosuppression or a history of autoimmune disease excluded patients. Whole-study findings and limits: Antigens targeted by the expanded peripheral T cells were not determined.

As concerns this clone: Its antigen is unknown.

This chain joins TRBV5-6 and TRBJ2-1, with a tentative D call TRBD1 (6 bases). The TCR originated in an adult with an advanced solid tumor such as melanoma, head and neck, liver or kidney cancer. The starting material was CD4+ or CD8+ T cells sorted from blood, obtained in a trial of the OX40 agonist ivuxolimab. CDR3 sequence: CASSFPTGNYNEQFF. The CDR3 DNA reads as TGTGCCAGCAGCTTCCCGACAGGTAACTACAATGAGCAGTTCTTC.